The clone carrying this T cell receptor (beta chain) was recorded at least ten times. The target antigen is unknown. The germline CDR1 and CDR2 sequences are SGHRS and YFSETQ. V gave up 4 bases and J gave up 4 bases; unmatched junction bases: 2. This CDR3 contains 13 residues. These data are taken from a study of regulatory T cells in long-lasting Graves disease. Study-level findings and limits: TRBV28 was favored in persistent disease, as were TRBJ1-2 and TRBJ2-5.

Arm-PCR of CDR3 regions and iRepertoire HTBI primers were used to build TCR beta libraries. TCRdb ran MiXCR on the multiplex PCR reads and lists one entry per CDR3 protein. The sample has 500,000 or so distinct CDR3 sequences, around 15% seen once. The time point here: newly diagnosed GD, antithyroid drugs for less than 3 months. From PBMCs, RNA was extracted and then used to make the TCR library. These sequences were also reported in another study, on T cells in Graves' hyperthyroidism and ophthalmopathy.

The clonotype originates from a woman aged 45-60 years with Graves disease. This rearrangement joins TRBV5-1 to TRBJ1-5, with 7 bases lining up with TRBD1. This specimen was peripheral blood mononuclear cells (PBMCs), taken at new diagnosis, from a patient treated with antithyroid drugs. CDR3 bases: TGCGCCAGCAGCCAGGGACAGAATCAGCCCCAGCATTTT. This gives the protein CASSQGQNQPQHF. The whole variable domain, remainder taken from reference TRBV5-1 and TRBJ1-5, is KAGVTQTPRYLIKTRGQQVTLSCSPISGHRSVSWYQQTPGQGLQFLFEYFSETQRNKGNFPGRFSGRQFSNSRSEMNVSTLELGDSALYLCASSQGQNQPQHFGDGTRLSIL.